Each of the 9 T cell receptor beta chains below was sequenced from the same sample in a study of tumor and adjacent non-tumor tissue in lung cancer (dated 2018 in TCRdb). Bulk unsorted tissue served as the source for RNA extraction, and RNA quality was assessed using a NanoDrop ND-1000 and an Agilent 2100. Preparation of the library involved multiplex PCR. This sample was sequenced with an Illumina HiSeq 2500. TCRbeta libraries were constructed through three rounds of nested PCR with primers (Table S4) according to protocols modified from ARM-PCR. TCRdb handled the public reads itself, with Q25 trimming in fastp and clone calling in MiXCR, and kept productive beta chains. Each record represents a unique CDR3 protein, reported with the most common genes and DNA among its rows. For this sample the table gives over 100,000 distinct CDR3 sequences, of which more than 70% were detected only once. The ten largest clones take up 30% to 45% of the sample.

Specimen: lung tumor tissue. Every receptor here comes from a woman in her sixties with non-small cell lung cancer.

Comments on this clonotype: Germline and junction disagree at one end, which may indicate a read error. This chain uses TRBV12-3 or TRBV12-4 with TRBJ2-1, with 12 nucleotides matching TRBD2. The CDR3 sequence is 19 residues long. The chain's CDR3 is CASSLRGAPSGGAYNEEFF. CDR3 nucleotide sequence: TGTGCCAGCAGTTTACGTGGTGCCCCTAGCGGGGGGGCCTACAATGAGGAGTTCTTT.

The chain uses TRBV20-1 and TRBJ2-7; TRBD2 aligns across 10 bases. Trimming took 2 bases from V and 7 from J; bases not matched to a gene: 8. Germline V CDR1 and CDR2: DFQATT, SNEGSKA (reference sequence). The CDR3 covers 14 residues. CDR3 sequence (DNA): TGCAGTGCTAGAACTAGCGGGACCATCTATGAGCAGTACTTC. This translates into CSARTSGTIYEQYF.

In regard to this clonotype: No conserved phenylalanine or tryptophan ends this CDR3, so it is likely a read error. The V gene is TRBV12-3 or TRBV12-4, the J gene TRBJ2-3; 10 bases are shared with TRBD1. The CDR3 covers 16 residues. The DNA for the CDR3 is TGTCCCAGCAGTTCAGCCGGGACAGGGGCGACAGATACGCAGTATTGT. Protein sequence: CPSSSAGTGATDTQYC.

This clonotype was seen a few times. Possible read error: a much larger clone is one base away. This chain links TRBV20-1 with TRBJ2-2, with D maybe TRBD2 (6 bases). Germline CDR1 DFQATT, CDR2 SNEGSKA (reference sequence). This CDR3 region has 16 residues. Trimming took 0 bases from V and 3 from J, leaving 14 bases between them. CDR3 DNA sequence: TGCAGTGCTAGAGAGACTATCGGGAGTCACACCGGGGAGCTGTTTTTT. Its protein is CSARETIGSHTGELFF.

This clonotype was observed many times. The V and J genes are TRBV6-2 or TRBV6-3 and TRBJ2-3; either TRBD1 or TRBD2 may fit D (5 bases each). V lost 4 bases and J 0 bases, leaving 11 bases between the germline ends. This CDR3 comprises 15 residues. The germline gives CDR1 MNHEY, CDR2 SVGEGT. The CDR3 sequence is CASSWDGTSTDTQYF. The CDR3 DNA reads TGTGCCAGCAGTTGGGACGGAACTAGCACAGATACGCAGTATTTT.

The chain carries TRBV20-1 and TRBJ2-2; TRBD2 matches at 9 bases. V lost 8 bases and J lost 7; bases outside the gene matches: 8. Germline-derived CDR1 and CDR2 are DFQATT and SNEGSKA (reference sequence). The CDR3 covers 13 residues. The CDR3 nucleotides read TGCAGTACTGGAGGACTAGCGTGCGGGGAGCTGTTTTTT. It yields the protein CSTGGLACGELFF.

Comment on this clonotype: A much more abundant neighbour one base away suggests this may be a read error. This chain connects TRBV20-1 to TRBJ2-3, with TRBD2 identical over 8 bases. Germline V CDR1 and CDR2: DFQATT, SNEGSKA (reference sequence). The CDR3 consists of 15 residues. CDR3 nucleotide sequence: TGCGGTGCTCCACTCGGGACTAGAATCACAGATACGCAGTATTTT. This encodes CGAPLGTRITDTQYF.

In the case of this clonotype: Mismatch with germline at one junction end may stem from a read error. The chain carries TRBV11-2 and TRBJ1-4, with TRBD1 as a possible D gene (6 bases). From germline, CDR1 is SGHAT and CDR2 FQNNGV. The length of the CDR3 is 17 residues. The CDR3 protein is CASSLDSRGQTNEKLSF. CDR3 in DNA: TGTGCCAGCAGCCTAGATTCGAGGGGACAAACTAATGAAAAACTGTCTTTT.

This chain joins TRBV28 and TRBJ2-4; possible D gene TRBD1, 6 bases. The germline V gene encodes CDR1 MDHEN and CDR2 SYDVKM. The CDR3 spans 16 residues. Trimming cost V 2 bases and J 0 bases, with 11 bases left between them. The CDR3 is CASSLGYREAKNIQYF. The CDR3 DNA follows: TGTGCCAGCAGTTTAGGGTACAGGGAAGCCAAAAACATTCAGTACTTC.